These 30 T cell receptor beta chains were all obtained from the same sample, sequenced in a study of spatial heterogeneity in lung cancer. Using its own MiXCR run on the 5' RACE reads, TCRdb lists one record per CDR3 protein. Of about 38,000 distinct CDR3 sequences detected, 6% to 8% appear once; the ten largest clones hold under 30%. Time point given: sample taken at primary tumor resection. The sequenced sample was PBMCs, obtained at surgery. The receptors here all came from a male donor with early-stage non-small cell lung cancer.

The rearrangement links TRBV20-1 to TRBJ2-3, with D possibly being TRBD2 (5 bases). Trimming left V 5 bases short and J 4 bases short, with 19 bases between. The CDR3 loop spans 15 amino acids. Germline V gene sequence: CDR1 DFQATT, CDR2 SNEGSKA (reference sequence). The CDR3 loop reads CSAAGPTPKADTQYF. The CDR3, as DNA: TGCAGTGCTGCGGGCCCGACTCCCAAGGCAGATACGCAGTATTTT.

This clonotype was recorded at least ten times. The chain carries TRBV7-9 and TRBJ2-2; 8 nucleotides line up with TRBD2. Germline values: CDR1 SEHNR, CDR2 FQNEAQ (reference sequence). The junction had 9 bases not matched to a gene; V was cut back by 5 bases and J by 7 bases. The CDR3 spans 15 residues. For the CDR3, the DNA is TGTGCCAGCAGCCCGACTAGCGCGAGGAGCGGGGAGCTGTTTTTT. Protein sequence: CASSPTSARSGELFF.

Many counts were recorded for this clonotype. The J gene is TRBJ2-1, the V gene TRBV4-3; D assignment may be TRBD1 or TRBD2 (5 bases each). CDR3 length equals 16 residues. Trimming took off 4 bases at V and 3 bases at J, with 16 bases between the two ends. In germline, CDR1 is LGHNA, CDR2 YSLEER. The CDR3 spells CASSLGDGELYNEQFF. CDR3 nucleotides: TGCGCCAGCAGCCTAGGGGACGGCGAACTCTACAATGAGCAGTTCTTC.

This clonotype was counted many times. The J gene is TRBJ1-1, the V gene TRBV11-2; possibly TRBD1 for D (5 bases). Germline lookup yields CDR1 SGHAT and CDR2 FQNNGV. The CDR3 is 13 residues long. V was cut by 5 bases and J by 5 bases, with 12 bases left in between. The CDR3 DNA reads TGTGCCAGCAGCCCCGGGACGAAGACTGAAGCTTTCTTT. This codes for CASSPGTKTEAFF.

The count of this clonotype is one. The V gene is TRBV7-9, the J gene TRBJ2-1, with D tentatively TRBD1 or TRBD2 (5 bases each). The V end lost 5 bases, the J end lost 4 bases, and 15 bases lay between the germline ends. There are 15 residues in the CDR3. Germline V gene lookup returns CDR1 SEHNR and CDR2 FQNEAQ (reference sequence). The CDR3 DNA is TGTGCCAGCAGCCCCCGAGGGACGGATTACAATGAGCAGTTCTTC. Encoded protein: CASSPRGTDYNEQFF.

There are many counts of this clonotype. The chain combines TRBV5-5 with TRBJ1-1; 7 bases agree with TRBD1. CDR1 is SGHKS and CDR2 is YYEKEE in the germline V gene (reference sequence). V shed 3 bases, J shed 3 bases, and the junction held 2 bases outside the gene matches. This CDR3 spans 13 amino acids. CDR3 in amino acids: CASSYQGDTEAFF. CDR3 bases: TGTGCCAGCAGCTACCAGGGGGACACTGAAGCTTTCTTT.

Ten or more counts support this clonotype. This chain joins TRBV7-6 and TRBJ1-1; D not certain. From germline, CDR1 is SGHVS and CDR2 FNYEAQ. Trimming cost V 5 bases and J 6 bases, with 10 bases left between them. The length of the CDR3 is 12 residues. In DNA form, the CDR3 reads TGTGCCAGCAGCCCCTCTGGCCCTGAAGCTTTCTTT. It is translated as CASSPSGPEAFF. Together with reference TRBV7-6 and TRBJ1-1, the CDR3 gives the full variable domain: GAGVSQSPRYKVTKRGQDVALRCDPISGHVSLYWYRQALGQGPEFLTYFNYEAQQDKSGLPNDRFSAERPEGSISTLTIQRTEQRDSAMYRCASSPSGPEAFFGQGTRLTVV.

This chain links TRBV18 with TRBJ1-1, with TRBD1 matching over 8 bases. The ends lost 3 bases at V and 3 bases at J; junction bases unmatched: 0. The CDR3 spans 13 residues. The V gene's germline CDR1 is KGHSH and CDR2 LQKENI. This CDR3 is CASSPDRDTEAFF. For the CDR3, the DNA is TGTGCCAGCTCACCGGACAGGGACACTGAAGCTTTCTTT. The full variable domain, with the rest looked up from reference TRBV18 and TRBJ1-1, is NAGVMQNPRHLVRRRGQEARLRCSPMKGHSHVYWYRQLPEEGLKFMVYLQKENIIDESGMPKERFSAEFPKEGPSILRIQQVVRGDSAAYFCASSPDRDTEAFFGQGTRLTVV.

Ten or more counts support this clonotype. The chain uses TRBV28 and TRBJ2-1; D is ambiguous. The germline V gene encodes CDR1 MDHEN and CDR2 SYDVKM. Trimming took off 2 bases at V and 4 bases at J, with 3 bases between the two ends. The CDR3 has 12 residues. CDR3 DNA: TGTGCCAGCAGTTTAAGTTACAATGAGCAGTTCTTC. Protein product: CASSLSYNEQFF.

This clonotype was seen repeatedly, ten times or more. This chain connects TRBV4-1 to TRBJ2-5; TRBD2 agrees at 10 bases. The CDR3 has 17 amino acids. Trimming at V came to 4 bases and at J to 3 bases, leaving 11 bases not matched to a gene. CDR1 MGHRA and CDR2 YSYEKL come from the germline V gene. This CDR3 is CASSPFSSGSGEETQYF. Written as DNA, the CDR3 is TGCGCCAGCAGCCCTTTTTCTAGCGGGAGTGGGGAAGAGACCCAGTACTTC.

This clonotype was detected many times. CDR3 DNA sequence: TGTGCCAGCAGCGTAGGGGGACAGGGCACAGATACGCAGTATTTT. Protein sequence: CASSVGGQGTDTQYF. The chain carries TRBV9 and TRBJ2-3; 8 nucleotides agree with TRBD1. From germline, CDR1 is SGDLS and CDR2 YYNGEE. The trim removed 0 bases at V and 1 base at J, leaving 1 base unmatched. CDR3 length: 15 residues.

This clonotype is termed medium-sized. This chain links TRBV29-1 with TRBJ2-6; 11 bases are shared with TRBD1. The CDR3 is made up of 19 amino acids. V was pared by 1 base and J by 0 bases, with 8 bases of the junction left unmatched. Germline V gene sequence: CDR1 SQVTM, CDR2 ANQGSEA. This CDR3 reads CSVEGSQDRGPSGANVLTF. The DNA for the CDR3 is TGCAGCGTTGAAGGGAGCCAGGACAGGGGGCCCTCTGGGGCCAACGTCCTGACTTTC.

The V and J genes are TRBV7-2 and TRBJ2-7; no definite D call. Per the germline V gene, CDR1 is SGHTA and CDR2 is FQGNSA. This CDR3 is 13 amino acids long. For the CDR3, the DNA is TGTGCCGGCAGCCCAGACCCCATGAGGGAGCAGTACGTC. Encoded protein: CAGSPDPMREQYV.

This clonotype appeared many times. The chain joins TRBV6-2 or TRBV6-3 to TRBJ2-1; 9 nucleotides agree with TRBD2. The V gene's germline CDR1 is MNHEY and CDR2 SVGEGT. The V gene end was trimmed by 2 bases and the J gene end by 4 bases; junction bases not matched to a gene: 9. This CDR3 spans 17 amino acids. CDR3 loop: CASSYSDSSGIYNEQFF. As DNA, the CDR3 is TGTGCCAGCAGTTACAGTGATTCTAGCGGGATTTACAATGAGCAGTTCTTC.

This clonotype turned up a few times. The chain links TRBV20-1 to TRBJ1-5; D may be TRBD1 (5 bases). Trimming shortened V by 6 bases and J by 4 bases, and 16 bases separated the two germline ends. The CDR3 has 14 residues. Germline V lookup: CDR1 DFQATT, CDR2 SNEGSKA (reference sequence). Written as DNA, the CDR3 is TGCAGTGCAAAAGCCGGGACGTCAAATCAGCCCCAGCATTTT. It codes for CSAKAGTSNQPQHF.

This clonotype came up many times. The chain recombines TRBV7-6 with TRBJ2-1; 9 bases line up with TRBD1. The ends lost 5 bases at V and 1 base at J; junction bases unmatched: 6. From germline, CDR1 is SGHVS and CDR2 FNYEAQ. The CDR3 has 16 amino acids. CDR3 bases: TGTGCCAGCAGCGCCAAGGGACAGGGATCCTACAATGAGCAGTTCTTC. Translated: CASSAKGQGSYNEQFF.

This clonotype has more than one count but fewer than ten. The chain uses TRBV19 and TRBJ2-1; the D gene is possibly TRBD2 (6 bases). Germline loops: CDR1 LNHDA, CDR2 SQIVND (reference sequence). CDR3 length: 16 amino acids. Trimming took off 5 bases at V and 1 base at J, with 15 bases between the two ends. The CDR3 nucleotides read TGTGCCAGTAGTCCTAGCGCGAGAGGGTCCTACAATGAGCAGTTCTTC. Translated, it gives CASSPSARGSYNEQFF.

The V call is TRBV25-1, the J call TRBJ2-7, with D perhaps TRBD2 (5 bases). The ends were cut back, 5 bases at V and 3 bases at J, with 23 bases in the middle. Germline V lookup: CDR1 MGHDK, CDR2 SYGVNS. The CDR3 runs 17 residues. CDR3 in amino acids: CASSPTQTYPGFYEQYF. In DNA form, the CDR3 reads TGTGCCAGCAGTCCCACCCAAACCTACCCGGGATTCTACGAGCAGTACTTC.

This clonotype was counted many times. The J gene is TRBJ2-7, the V gene TRBV6-5; 12 nucleotides line up with TRBD1. The V gene's germline CDR1 is MNHEY and CDR2 SVGAGI. Trimming cost V 8 bases and J 4 bases; bases outside gene matches: 6. The CDR3 has 14 residues. The CDR3 nucleotides read TGTGCCAGCGGGACAGGGGGCGTCCCTTACGAGCAGTACGTC. Its translation is CASGTGGVPYEQYV.

This clonotype was counted only a few times. J is TRBJ1-6 and V is TRBV7-9; possible D gene TRBD1, 6 bases. CDR1 SEHNR and CDR2 FQNEAQ come from the germline V gene (reference sequence). V lost 1 base and J 6 bases, leaving 10 bases between the germline ends. This CDR3 is 15 amino acids long. The CDR3: CASSLGWTANSPLHF. In DNA form, the CDR3 reads TGTGCCAGCAGCTTAGGGTGGACAGCTAATTCACCCCTCCACTTT.

In DNA form, the CDR3 reads TGTGCCAGCAGTTTGCCCACCCCATTAGGTAGCTACGAGCAGTACGTC. This codes for CASSLPTPLGSYEQYV. The chain is built from TRBV27 and TRBJ2-7; no reliable D call. CDR3 size: 16 residues. In germline, CDR1 is MNHEY, CDR2 SMNVEV (reference sequence). With 3 bases removed from V and 3 bases from J, the gap between germline ends came to 18 bases.

Only a few counts were recorded for this clonotype. The chain couples TRBV12-3 or TRBV12-4 to TRBJ2-3, with D perhaps matching TRBD2 (6 bases). The V gene lost 6 bases and the J gene lost 2 bases, with 15 bases spanning the gap. The CDR3 covers 15 residues. The CDR3 coding sequence is TGTGCCAGCAGCTATGCGGGACTCAACACAGATACGCAGTATTTT. Protein sequence: CASSYAGLNTDTQYF.

The chain combines TRBV18 with TRBJ1-1; D gene uncertain. With 6 bases removed from V and 5 bases from J, the gap between germline ends came to 25 bases. CDR3 size: 17 residues. The germline V gene encodes CDR1 KGHSH and CDR2 LQKENI. CDR3 residues: CASSPPGWREEGTEAFF. For the CDR3, the DNA is TGTGCCAGCTCCCCCCCGGGTTGGAGGGAGGAAGGGACTGAAGCTTTCTTT.

Concerning this clonotype: Its ends do not fully match the called genes, so a read error is possible. The genes are TRBV20-1 and TRBJ2-3, with 12 bases matching TRBD2. The length of the CDR3 is 12 residues. Germline values: CDR1 DFQATT, CDR2 SNEGSKA (reference sequence). CDR3 coding DNA: TGTCTAGCGGGGGGGAACACAGATACGCAGTATTTT. This gives the protein CLAGGNTDTQYF.

This clonotype was observed many times. The gene calls are TRBV10-3 and TRBJ1-5; no clear D. CDR3 length equals 13 residues. V was pared by 2 bases and J by 2 bases, with 4 bases between. CDR1 is ENHRY, CDR2 SYGVKD, per germline. Here the CDR3 reads CAISERGNQPQHF. The CDR3 bases are TGTGCCATCAGTGAGAGGGGCAATCAGCCCCAGCATTTT.

The gene calls are TRBV20-1 and TRBJ2-1, with 10 bases fitting TRBD2. The CDR3 length is 14 residues. CDR1 is DFQATT and CDR2 is SNEGSKA in the germline V gene (reference sequence). V trimming: 3 bases; J trimming: 7 bases; junction bases outside the gene matches: 6. The CDR3 loop is CSARDSGGMNEQFF. In DNA form, the CDR3 reads TGCAGTGCTAGGGATAGCGGGGGGATGAATGAGCAGTTCTTC.

This clonotype occurred a few times. The rearrangement links TRBV5-5 to TRBJ2-1; D gene unclear. The V gene lost 7 bases and the J gene lost 5 bases, with 16 bases spanning the gap. The CDR3 totals 14 residues. Looked up from germline, CDR1 is SGHKS and CDR2 is YYEKEE (reference sequence). The CDR3 loop is CASGKNPLHNEQFF. The CDR3 DNA follows: TGTGCCAGCGGTAAAAATCCCTTACACAATGAGCAGTTCTTC.

V and J are TRBV19 and TRBJ2-5; 7 positions match TRBD1. The CDR3 length is 15 residues. Trimming removed 5 bases from V and 5 bases from J; junction bases left unmatched: 11. The V gene's germline CDR1 is LNHDA and CDR2 SQIVND (reference sequence). The CDR3 sequence: CASSQMRGLSETQYF. The CDR3 DNA is TGTGCCAGTAGTCAAATGAGGGGGCTGAGTGAGACCCAGTACTTC.

The CDR3 region has the DNA TGTGCCAGCAGCTTAAGCAGGACCTACCCTACTAACTATGGCTACACCTTC. This translates into CASSLSRTYPTNYGYTF. This chain links TRBV7-8 with TRBJ1-2; D is ambiguous. Germline CDR1 reads SGHVS; CDR2 reads FQNEAQ. There are 17 residues in the CDR3. V shed 2 bases and J shed 0 bases, with 16 bases lying between them.

This clonotype was detected ten times or more. V gene TRBV5-1 combines with J gene TRBJ2-7, with TRBD2 matching 8 bases. V lost 5 bases to trimming and J lost 4 bases; unmatched junction nucleotides: 5. Germline CDR1 reads SGHRS; CDR2 reads YFSETQ. The CDR3 contains 13 residues. The CDR3 coding sequence is TGCGCCAGCAGTCCCAGCGGGAGTTACGAGCAGTACGTC. Encoded protein: CASSPSGSYEQYV.